Below, 32 T cell receptor beta chains from the same sample are listed, as sequenced in a study of blood T cell repertoires in COVID-19. Assay: immunoSEQ multiplex PCR; the TCRdb copy retains only in-frame clones and omits some. Here the sample spans some 180,000 clones, around 80% being singletons. The sequencing input was peripheral blood. The receptors were sampled from a man aged 55 to 69 with acute or convalescent COVID-19.

The chain is built from TRBV6-5 and TRBJ1-5, with a tentative D call TRBD1 (5 bases). The CDR3 spans 14 residues. The germline gives CDR1 MNHEY, CDR2 SVGAGI. Trimming shortened V by 5 bases and J by 1 base, and 9 bases separated the two germline ends. The CDR3 reads CASSKGSSNQPQHF. In DNA, the CDR3 is TGTGCCAGCAGTAAGGGGTCAAGCAATCAGCCCCAGCATTTT.

There are a few counts of this clone. The sample contains more than one DNA sequence encoding this CDR3. This chain uses TRBV9 with TRBJ2-3, with D unresolved. The CDR3 has 12 residues. Deletions cut 4 bases from V and 0 bases from J, with 3 bases between. Looked up from germline, CDR1 is SGDLS and CDR2 is YYNGEE. CDR3 nucleotides: TGTGCCAGCAGCCTAAGCACAGATACGCAGTATTTT. It specifies CASSLSTDTQYF.

V and J are TRBV4-3 and TRBJ2-4; D is perhaps TRBD1 (5 bases). Germline CDR1 LGHNA, CDR2 YSLEER. V dropped 0 bases and J dropped 3 bases, with 15 bases sitting between them. The CDR3 is 17 amino acids. CDR3 in DNA: TGCGCCAGCAGCCAAGATTGGGTCGGAAGGGGCAAAAACATTCAGTACTTC. Amino acids: CASSQDWVGRGKNIQYF.

The rearrangement links TRBV30 to TRBJ1-3, with 10 bases identical to TRBD1. Germline V gene sequence: CDR1 GTSNPN, CDR2 SVGIG (reference sequence). Trimming cost V 4 bases and J 2 bases; bases outside gene matches: 8. This CDR3 spans 16 amino acids. CDR3 coding DNA: TGTGCCTGGAAGACAGGGGGCGTCTTAGCTGGAAACACCATATATTTT. Translation gives CAWKTGGVLAGNTIYF.

This clone has a count of ten or more. The CDR3 loop reads CASNSGLSSYNEQFF. In DNA, the CDR3 is TGTGCCAGCAATAGCGGATTAAGCTCCTACAATGAGCAGTTCTTC. This chain links TRBV6-5 with TRBJ2-1; D perhaps matches TRBD2 (6 bases). CDR1 MNHEY and CDR2 SVGAGI come from the germline V gene. V was cut by 7 bases and J by 0 bases, with 13 bases left in between. The CDR3 totals 15 residues.

The V call is TRBV6-1, the J call TRBJ2-2, with 7 bases lining up with TRBD2. The length of the CDR3 is 16 residues. The V and J ends lost 1 base and 1 base, in that order; junction bases with no gene match: 3. Looked up from germline, CDR1 is MNHNS and CDR2 is SASEGT. CDR3 residues: CASSEVGGLNTGELFF. The CDR3 nucleotides read TGTGCCAGCAGTGAAGTGGGAGGGTTGAACACCGGGGAGCTGTTTTTT.

There are a few counts of this clone. This sequence joins TRBV5-1 and TRBJ2-1; 13 bases agree with TRBD2. Trimming at V came to 4 bases and at J to 8 bases, leaving 9 bases not matched to a gene. CDR3 size: 16 residues. Germline CDR1 and CDR2: SGHRS and YFSETQ. CDR3 region: CASSLPTSGRNDEQFF. The CDR3 coding sequence is TGCGCCAGCAGCCTCCCGACTAGCGGGAGGAACGATGAGCAGTTCTTC.

J is TRBJ1-1 and V is TRBV18; D may be TRBD1 (5 bases). The CDR3 sequence is 14 residues long. Germline lookup yields CDR1 KGHSH and CDR2 LQKENI. Between the trimmed V and J ends, which lost 3 bases and 4 bases, there was a span of 12 bases. Written as DNA, the CDR3 is TGTGCCAGCTCACCCAGGGATGCCGGCACTGAAGCTTTCTTT. It specifies CASSPRDAGTEAFF.

This clone was found a few times. This CDR3 reads CASSFSGVNTGELFF. The CDR3 DNA reads as TGTGCCAGCAGCTTTAGCGGGGTGAACACCGGGGAGCTGTTTTTT. The chain joins TRBV9 to TRBJ2-2, with 8 positions matching TRBD2. The germline V gene encodes CDR1 SGDLS and CDR2 YYNGEE. The CDR3 spans 15 residues. V lost 4 bases and J lost 1; bases outside the gene matches: 3.

The DNA for the CDR3 is TGTGCCAGCAGTGACTCTCACATGAACACTGAAGCTTTCTTT. Translated: CASSDSHMNTEAFF. The chain employs TRBV6-4 and TRBJ1-1; D gene ambiguous. The V gene's germline CDR1 is MRHNA and CDR2 SNTAGT. The CDR3 runs to 14 residues. Trimming took 0 bases from V and 0 from J, leaving 5 bases between them.

This chain uses TRBV23-1 with TRBJ1-3, with D possibly TRBD1 on 6 matching bases. Being an ORF, TRBV23-1 has a function that is uncertain. The length of the CDR3 is 17 residues. The V end was cut by 3 bases, the J end by 4 bases, with 19 bases between. CDR3 sequence: CASSHSRYRAAGNTIYF. The CDR3 DNA reads as TGCGCCAGCAGTCACTCACGCTACAGGGCTGCCGGAAACACCATATATTTT.

The V call is TRBV14, the J call TRBJ2-1; the D is unclear. The germline CDR1 and CDR2 sequences are SGHDN and FVKESK. Between the trimmed V and J ends, which lost 5 bases and 7 bases, there was a span of 15 bases. The CDR3 has 14 amino acids. The CDR3 DNA is TGTGCCAGCAGCTTTCACTATCTAGTGAATGAGCAGTTCTTC. Its protein is CASSFHYLVNEQFF.

CDR3 region: CASSQPVLAGDTGELFF. CDR3 bases: TGTGCCAGCAGCCAACCCGTCTTAGCGGGCGATACCGGGGAGCTGTTTTTT. V usage is TRBV3-1 (or the pseudogene TRBV3-2) and J usage is TRBJ2-2, with 7 bases aligning to TRBD2. Losses at the gene ends were 2 bases for V and 5 bases for J; bases not matched to a gene: 11. Germline values: CDR1 LGHDT, CDR2 YNNKEL (reference sequence). The CDR3 loop spans 17 amino acids.

This clone was detected a few times. CDR3 in DNA: TGTGCCAGCAGATTCAGGGAAACCCACAATGAGCAGTTCTTC. Amino acid sequence: CASRFRETHNEQFF. The gene calls are TRBV6-5 and TRBJ2-1, with TRBD1 as a possible D gene (5 bases). The germline V gene has CDR1 MNHEY and CDR2 SVGAGI. V was cut by 6 bases and J by 5 bases, with 14 bases left in between. The CDR3 is 14 amino acids.

V and J are TRBV27 and TRBJ2-1; 10 nucleotides agree with TRBD1. Germline loops: CDR1 MNHEY, CDR2 SMNVEV (reference sequence). The CDR3 runs to 15 residues. Unmatched junction bases numbered 7, after V lost 4 bases and J lost 7 bases. This CDR3 is CASSSGTGDWNEQFF. The CDR3 nucleotides are TGTGCCAGCAGTTCCGGGACAGGGGATTGGAATGAGCAGTTCTTC.

In its sample, this clone was seen a few times. The chain is built from TRBV18 and TRBJ2-7, with D tentatively TRBD1 (6 bases). The V gene lost 5 bases and the J gene lost 1 base, with 18 bases spanning the gap. CDR3 length equals 16 residues. Germline V gene data show CDR1 as KGHSH and CDR2 as LQKENI. The DNA for the CDR3 is TGTGCCAGCTCAACCCCCGGACAGACCCATTCCTACGAGCAGTACTTC. Translation gives CASSTPGQTHSYEQYF.

J is TRBJ1-1 and V is TRBV6-5, with 7 bases lining up with TRBD1. Germline CDR1 MNHEY, CDR2 SVGAGI. V lost 11 bases and J lost 1; bases outside the gene matches: 10. The CDR3 length is 14 residues. The CDR3, as DNA: TGTGCCGGCCGACAGGGAGTAAGGAACACTGAAGCTTTCTTT. This codes for CAGRQGVRNTEAFF.

This clone was counted a few times. The chain employs TRBV30 and TRBJ2-1; D remains ambiguous. V was shortened by 0 bases and J by 0 bases, with 12 bases between the two germline ends. Germline V gene lookup returns CDR1 GTSNPN and CDR2 SVGIG (reference sequence). The CDR3 is 16 residues long. CDR3 in amino acids: CAWSVPGLSSYNEQFF. The CDR3 coding sequence is TGTGCCTGGAGTGTACCTGGTCTGAGCTCCTACAATGAGCAGTTCTTC.

The chain couples TRBV28 to TRBJ1-2; unclear D gene. CDR1 is MDHEN and CDR2 is SYDVKM in the germline V gene. The CDR3 is made up of 14 amino acids. V lost 3 bases, J lost 7 bases, and 15 bases lay in between. The CDR3 spells CASSLAGGRSGYTF. CDR3 nucleotides: TGTGCCAGCAGTTTGGCTGGAGGGCGTAGTGGCTACACCTTC.

Comments on this clone: This CDR3 is also generated by other DNA sequences in the sample. The chain combines TRBV4-3 with TRBJ1-5; 10 nucleotides line up with TRBD1. The ends lost 3 bases at V and 7 bases at J; junction bases unmatched: 0. The CDR3 has 13 residues. Germline lookup yields CDR1 LGHNA and CDR2 YSLEER. For the CDR3, the DNA is TGCGCCAGCAGCCAGGACAGGGGGCAGCCCCAGCATTTT. This codes for CASSQDRGQPQHF.

This chain joins TRBV7-3 and TRBJ2-2, with D perhaps matching TRBD1 (6 bases). The CDR3 is made up of 14 amino acids. CDR1 and CDR2 (germline): SGHTA, FQGTGA. Trimming shortened V by 5 bases and J by 4 bases, and 11 bases separated the two germline ends. The CDR3 bases are TGTGCCAGCAGCCCTACAGGGTCCACCGGGGAGCTGTTTTTT. Its translation: CASSPTGSTGELFF.

The chain combines TRBV13 with TRBJ2-1, with TRBD2 matching 13 bases. The germline V gene encodes CDR1 PRHDT and CDR2 FYEKMQ (reference sequence). The CDR3 consists of 15 residues. V shed 5 bases, J shed 8 bases, and the junction held 6 bases outside the gene matches. The chain's CDR3 is CASSGTSGRADEQFF. CDR3 nucleotides: TGTGCCAGCAGCGGAACTAGCGGGAGGGCCGATGAGCAGTTCTTC.

V and J are TRBV28 and TRBJ2-6; possible D gene TRBD1, 6 bases. V was shortened by 3 bases and J by 0 bases, with 12 bases between the two germline ends. Germline CDR1 reads MDHEN; CDR2 reads SYDVKM. CDR3 size: 17 residues. CDR3 bases: TGTGCCAGCAGTTTTTCCAGGGGCCTCTCTGGGGCCAACGTCCTGACTTTC. Amino acids: CASSFSRGLSGANVLTF. The full variable domain, rest sourced from reference TRBV28 and TRBJ2-6, is DVKVTQSSRYLVKRTGEKVFLECVQDMDHENMFWYRQDPGLGLRLIYFSYDVKMKEKGDIPEGYSVSREKKERFSLILESASTNQTSMYLCASSFSRGLSGANVLTFGAGSRLTVL.

The rearrangement links TRBV7-9 to TRBJ1-5; a possible D gene is TRBD1 (6 bases). Germline values: CDR1 SEHNR, CDR2 FQNEAQ (reference sequence). V was clipped by 4 bases and J by 0 bases, with 10 bases between them. This CDR3 spans 15 amino acids. CDR3 sequence (DNA): TGTGCCAGCAGCTCACCAGGGGATAGCAATCAGCCCCAGCATTTT. Amino acids: CASSSPGDSNQPQHF. The variable domain in full, with the rest retrieved from reference TRBV7-9 and TRBJ1-5, is DTGVSQNPRHKITKRGQNVTFRCDPISEHNRLYWYRQTLGQGPEFLTYFQNEAQLEKSRLLSDRFSAERPKGSFSTLEIQRTEQGDSAMYLCASSSPGDSNQPQHFGDGTRLSIL.

The CDR3 is CASSPGLAGPQETQYF. The CDR3 DNA follows: TGCGCCAGCAGCCCCGGACTAGCGGGCCCACAAGAGACCCAGTACTTC. This chain connects TRBV5-1 to TRBJ2-5, with 11 bases aligning to TRBD2. J was trimmed by 2 bases and V by 4 bases; bases with no gene match: 7. CDR3 size: 16 residues. Looked up from germline, CDR1 is SGHRS and CDR2 is YFSETQ.

This chain uses TRBV27 with TRBJ1-5; D is perhaps TRBD1 (5 bases). V shed 4 bases and J shed 0 bases, with 16 bases lying between them. The CDR3 has 17 amino acids. The germline V gene has CDR1 MNHEY and CDR2 SMNVEV (reference sequence). The CDR3 DNA reads as TGTGCCAGCAGTTCCAAACCAGCAGGGTATAGCAATCAGCCCCAGCATTTT. This gives the protein CASSSKPAGYSNQPQHF.

This clone showed up just once. J is TRBJ1-4 and V is TRBV11-2, with D maybe TRBD1 (6 bases). This CDR3 has 14 amino acids. V was trimmed by 5 bases and J by 5 bases, leaving 12 bases between them. Per the germline V gene, CDR1 is SGHAT and CDR2 is FQNNGV. The CDR3 DNA follows: TGTGCCAGCAGCCAAGGGCAGGGGAATGAAAAACTGTTTTTT. This gives the protein CASSQGQGNEKLFF.

Remarks on this clone: Other DNA sequences of this sample code for an identical CDR3. J is TRBJ2-7 and V is TRBV5-1, with 7 bases matching TRBD2. The V and J ends lost 0 bases and 4 bases, in that order; junction bases with no gene match: 4. The CDR3 length is 14 residues. CDR1 is SGHRS, CDR2 YFSETQ, per germline. In nucleotides, the CDR3 is TGCGCCAGCAGCTTGGGTCTAGCGGATTACGAGCAGTACTTC. Protein product: CASSLGLADYEQYF.

The gene calls are TRBV9 and TRBJ2-3, with TRBD2 matching 13 bases. Trimming cost V 3 bases and J 3 bases; bases outside gene matches: 7. Germline values: CDR1 SGDLS, CDR2 YYNGEE. CDR3 length: 17 amino acids. The CDR3 DNA reads as TGTGCCAGCAGCGAGGGACTAGCGGGGAGGGGGACAGATACGCAGTATTTT. Amino acids: CASSEGLAGRGTDTQYF.

This clone appeared a few times. J is TRBJ2-7 and V is TRBV6-5; the D is unclear. The CDR3 runs 15 residues. V was pared by 6 bases and J by 4 bases, with 19 bases between. Germline CDR1 reads MNHEY; CDR2 reads SVGAGI. The CDR3 nucleotides read TGTGCCAGCAGGAAGAGTCAGGATCCGCATTACGAGCAGTACTTC. Translation gives CASRKSQDPHYEQYF.

The V gene is TRBV5-4, the J gene TRBJ1-2; 7 positions match TRBD1. This CDR3 has 13 residues. Germline CDR1 SGHNT, CDR2 YYREEE (reference sequence). With 4 bases clipped from V and 7 bases from J, the junction kept 7 bases outside the gene matches. The CDR3 loop is CASSLRQGGGYTF. Written as DNA, the CDR3 is TGTGCCAGCAGCCTAAGACAGGGAGGTGGCTACACCTTC.

This clone showed up just a few times. The identical CDR3 is also encoded by other nucleotide sequences in the sample. The V gene is TRBV5-4, the J gene TRBJ1-6, with D possibly being TRBD1 (5 bases). Per germline, CDR1 SGHNT and CDR2 YYREEE (reference sequence). Deletions cut 2 bases from V and 4 bases from J, with 7 bases between. The CDR3 runs 14 residues. The CDR3 DNA is TGTGCCAGCAGCTTAGACAGATATAATTCACCCCTCCACTTT. Translating it yields CASSLDRYNSPLHF. Full variable domain (missing parts from reference TRBV5-4 and TRBJ1-6): ETGVTQSPTHLIKTRGQQVTLRCSSQSGHNTVSWYQQALGQGPQFIFQYYREEENGRGNFPPRFSGLQFPNYSSELNVNALELDDSALYLCASSLDRYNSPLHFGNGTRLTVT.